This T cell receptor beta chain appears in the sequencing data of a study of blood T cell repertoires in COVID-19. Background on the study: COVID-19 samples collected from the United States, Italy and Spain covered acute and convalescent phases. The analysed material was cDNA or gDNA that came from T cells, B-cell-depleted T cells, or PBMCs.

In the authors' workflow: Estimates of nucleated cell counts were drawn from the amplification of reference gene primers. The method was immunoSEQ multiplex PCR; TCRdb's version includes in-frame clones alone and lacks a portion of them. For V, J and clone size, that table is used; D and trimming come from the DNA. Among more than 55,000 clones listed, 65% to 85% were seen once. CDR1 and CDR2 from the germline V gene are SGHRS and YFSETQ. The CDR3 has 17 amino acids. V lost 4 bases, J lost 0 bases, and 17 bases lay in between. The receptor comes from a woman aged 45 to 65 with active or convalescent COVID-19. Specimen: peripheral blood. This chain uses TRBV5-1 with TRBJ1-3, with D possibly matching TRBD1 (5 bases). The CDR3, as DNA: TGCGCCAGCAGCAGATCCTACAGGAAGAGCTCTGGAAACACCATATATTTT. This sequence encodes CASSRSYRKSSGNTIYF.